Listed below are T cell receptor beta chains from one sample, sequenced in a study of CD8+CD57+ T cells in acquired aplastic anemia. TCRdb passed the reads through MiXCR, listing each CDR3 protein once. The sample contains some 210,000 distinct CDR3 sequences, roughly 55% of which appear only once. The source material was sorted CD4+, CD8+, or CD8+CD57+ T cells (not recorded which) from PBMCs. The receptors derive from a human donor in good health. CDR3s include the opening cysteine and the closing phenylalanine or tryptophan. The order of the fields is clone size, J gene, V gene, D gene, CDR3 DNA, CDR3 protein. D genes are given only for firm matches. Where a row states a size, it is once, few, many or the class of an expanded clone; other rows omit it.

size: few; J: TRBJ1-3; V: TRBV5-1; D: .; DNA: TGTGCCAGCAGCCGCACAGGTTCTGGAAACACCATATATTTT; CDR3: CASSRTGSGNTIYF
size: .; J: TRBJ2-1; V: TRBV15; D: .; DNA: TGTGCCACCAGCAGAGACTGGCCACAGAATGAGCAGTTCTTC; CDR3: CATSRDWPQNEQFF
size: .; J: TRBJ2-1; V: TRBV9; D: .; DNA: TGTGCCAGCAGCGCCCAGGGCAATGAGCAGTTCTTC; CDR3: CASSAQGNEQFF
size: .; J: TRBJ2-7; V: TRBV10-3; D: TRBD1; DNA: TGTGCCATCAGTGAAGACAGGGGGCTTTTCGACGAGCAGTACTTC; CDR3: CAISEDRGLFDEQYF
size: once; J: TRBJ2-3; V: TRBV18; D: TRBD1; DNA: TGTGCCAGCTCATCTAGGACAGGGGGGTCCACAGATACGCAGTATTTT; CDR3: CASSSRTGGSTDTQYF
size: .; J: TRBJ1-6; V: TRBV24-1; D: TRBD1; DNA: TGTGCCACCAGTCCTCGAGCCGGGACAGGAGATTCACCCCTCCACTTT; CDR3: CATSPRAGTGDSPLHF
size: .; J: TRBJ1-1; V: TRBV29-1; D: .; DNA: TGCAGCGTTAGACAGGTTCTGAACACTGAAGCTTTCTTT; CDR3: CSVRQVLNTEAFF
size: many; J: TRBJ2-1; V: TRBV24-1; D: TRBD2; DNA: TGTGCCACCAGTGACTCACTAGCGGGGGATTCCTACAATGAGCAGTTCTTC; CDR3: CATSDSLAGDSYNEQFF
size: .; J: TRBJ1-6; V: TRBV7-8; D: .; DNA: TGTGCCAGCAGCTTAGTACAGGGCAATTCACCCCTCCACTTT; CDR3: CASSLVQGNSPLHF
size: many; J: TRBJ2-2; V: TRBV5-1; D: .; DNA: TGCGCCAGCAGCTTGGAATCCTCGGGACAAAACACCGGGGAGCTGTTTTTT; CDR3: CASSLESSGQNTGELFF
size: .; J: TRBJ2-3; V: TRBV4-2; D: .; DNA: TGTGCCAGCAGCCAGAGGGTGAGGGATACGCAGTATTTT; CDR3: CASSQRVRDTQYF
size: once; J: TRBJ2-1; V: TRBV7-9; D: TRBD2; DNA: TGTGCCAGCAGCTTAGCCTCCGGGACTAGCTTAATAGGTGAGCAGTTCTTC; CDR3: CASSLASGTSLIGEQFF
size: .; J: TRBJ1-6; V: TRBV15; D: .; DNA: TGTGCCACCAGCAGAGACAGTAAGGGAAATTCACCCCTCCACTTT; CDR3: CATSRDSKGNSPLHF
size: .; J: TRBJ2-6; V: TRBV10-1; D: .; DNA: TGCGCCAGCAGTGAGGGGGCGGGTTCGGCCAACGTCCTGACTTTC; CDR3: CASSEGAGSANVLTF
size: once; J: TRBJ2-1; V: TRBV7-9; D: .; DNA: TGTGCCAGCAGCTTAGATGAACCGTACAATGAGCAGTTCTTC; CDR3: CASSLDEPYNEQFF
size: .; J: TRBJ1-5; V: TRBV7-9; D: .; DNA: TGTGCCAGCAGCTCGTCGCAGAATCAGCCCCAGCATTTT; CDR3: CASSSSQNQPQHF
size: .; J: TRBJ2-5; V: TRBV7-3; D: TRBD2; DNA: TGTGCCAGCAGCTTAACGGCGGGAGTGGAAGAGACCCAGTACTTC; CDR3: CASSLTAGVEETQYF
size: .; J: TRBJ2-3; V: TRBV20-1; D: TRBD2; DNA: TGCAGTGCTAGAGTCTCTAGCGGGGCGGGAGATACGCAGTATTTT; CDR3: CSARVSSGAGDTQYF
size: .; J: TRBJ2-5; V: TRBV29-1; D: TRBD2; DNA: TGCAGCGTGGCCGGGACTAGCGGCCAAGAGACCCAGTACTTC; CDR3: CSVAGTSGQETQYF
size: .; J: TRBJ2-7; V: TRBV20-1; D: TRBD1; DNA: TGCAGTGCCAAGGGACAGGGGACGTACGAGCAGTACTTC; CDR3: CSAKGQGTYEQYF
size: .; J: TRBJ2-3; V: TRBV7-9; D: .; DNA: TGTGCCAGCAGCTTACCCAGGTCAGGGGACTTCACAGATACGCAGTATTTT; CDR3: CASSLPRSGDFTDTQYF
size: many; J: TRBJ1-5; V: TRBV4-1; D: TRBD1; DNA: TGCGCCAGCAGCCAGTTCGCAGGGGGTATTCAGCCCCAGCATTTT; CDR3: CASSQFAGGIQPQHF
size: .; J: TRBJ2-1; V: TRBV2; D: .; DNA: TGTGCCAGCAACAACGTTCGTAGCTCTGAGCAGTTCTTC; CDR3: CASNNVRSSEQFF
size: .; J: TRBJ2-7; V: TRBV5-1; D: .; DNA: TGCGCCAGCAGCCCTTACTCGGGAGAGGAGAGCGAGCAGTACTTC; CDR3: CASSPYSGEESEQYF
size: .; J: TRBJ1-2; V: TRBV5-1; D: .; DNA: TGCGCCAGCAGCTTCGCCGGAGGGGGAGGCTACACCTTC; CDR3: CASSFAGGGGYTF
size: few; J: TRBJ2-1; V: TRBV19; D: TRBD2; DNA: TGTGCCAGTAGTCGAGCGGGACTAGCGGATTCTGGGAATGAGCAGTTCTTC; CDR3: CASSRAGLADSGNEQFF